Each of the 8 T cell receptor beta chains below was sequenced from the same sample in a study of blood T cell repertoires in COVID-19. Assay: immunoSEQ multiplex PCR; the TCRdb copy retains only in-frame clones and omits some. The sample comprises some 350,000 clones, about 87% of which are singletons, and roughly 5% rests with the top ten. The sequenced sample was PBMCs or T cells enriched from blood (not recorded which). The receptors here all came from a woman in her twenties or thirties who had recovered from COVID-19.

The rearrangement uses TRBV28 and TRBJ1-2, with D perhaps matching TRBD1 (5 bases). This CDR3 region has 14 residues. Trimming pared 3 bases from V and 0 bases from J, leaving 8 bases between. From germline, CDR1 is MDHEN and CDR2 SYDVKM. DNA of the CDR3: TGTGCCAGCAGTTTGGGGCAGGCTAACTATGGCTACACCTTC. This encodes CASSLGQANYGYTF.

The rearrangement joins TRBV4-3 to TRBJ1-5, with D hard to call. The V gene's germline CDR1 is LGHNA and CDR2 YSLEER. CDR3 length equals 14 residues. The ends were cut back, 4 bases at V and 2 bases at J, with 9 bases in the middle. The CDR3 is CASSPGRRNQPQHF. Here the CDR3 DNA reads TGCGCCAGCAGCCCTGGGCGACGCAATCAGCCCCAGCATTTT.

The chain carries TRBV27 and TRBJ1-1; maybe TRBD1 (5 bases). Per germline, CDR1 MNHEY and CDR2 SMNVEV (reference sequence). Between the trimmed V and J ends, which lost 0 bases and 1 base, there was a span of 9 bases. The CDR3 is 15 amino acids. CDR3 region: CASSLSSGQNTEAFF. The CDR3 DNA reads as TGTGCCAGCAGTTTATCTTCCGGACAGAACACTGAAGCTTTCTTT.

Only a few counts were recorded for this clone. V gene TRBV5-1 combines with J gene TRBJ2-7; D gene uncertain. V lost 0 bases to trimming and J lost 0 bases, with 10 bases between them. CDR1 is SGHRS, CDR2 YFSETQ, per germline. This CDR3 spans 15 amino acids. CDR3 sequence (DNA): TGCGCCAGCAGCTTGGGATTAGCTAGCTCCTACGAGCAGTACTTC. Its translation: CASSLGLASSYEQYF.

The CDR3 protein is CASSLAGNGANVLTF. The CDR3 DNA is TGCGCCAGCAGTCTCGCGGGGAACGGGGCCAACGTCCTGACTTTC. The gene calls are TRBV5-1 and TRBJ2-6, with D tentatively TRBD2 (6 bases). CDR3 size: 15 residues. V lost 5 bases to trimming and J lost 4 bases, with 13 bases between them. Germline CDR1 reads SGHRS; CDR2 reads YFSETQ.

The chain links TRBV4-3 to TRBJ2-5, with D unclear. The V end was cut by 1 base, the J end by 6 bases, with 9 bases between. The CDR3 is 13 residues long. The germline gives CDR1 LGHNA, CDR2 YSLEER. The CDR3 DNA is TGCGCCAGCAGCCAAGTTAACAGCCAGACCCAGTACTTC. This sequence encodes CASSQVNSQTQYF.

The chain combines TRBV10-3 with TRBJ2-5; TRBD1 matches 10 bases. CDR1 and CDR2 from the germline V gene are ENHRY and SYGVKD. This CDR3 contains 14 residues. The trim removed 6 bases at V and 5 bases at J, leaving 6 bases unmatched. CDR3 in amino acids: CAIRGTGEGETQYF. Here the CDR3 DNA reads TGTGCCATCAGAGGGACAGGGGAAGGGGAGACCCAGTACTTC.

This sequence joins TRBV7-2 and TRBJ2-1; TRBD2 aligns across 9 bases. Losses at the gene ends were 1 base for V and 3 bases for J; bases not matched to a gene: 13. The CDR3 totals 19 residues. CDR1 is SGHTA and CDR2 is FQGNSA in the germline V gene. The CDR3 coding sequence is TGTGCCAGCAGCTTAGATCCAGCGGGGGGAATAAGGGTCTACAATGAGCAGTTCTTC. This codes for CASSLDPAGGIRVYNEQFF.